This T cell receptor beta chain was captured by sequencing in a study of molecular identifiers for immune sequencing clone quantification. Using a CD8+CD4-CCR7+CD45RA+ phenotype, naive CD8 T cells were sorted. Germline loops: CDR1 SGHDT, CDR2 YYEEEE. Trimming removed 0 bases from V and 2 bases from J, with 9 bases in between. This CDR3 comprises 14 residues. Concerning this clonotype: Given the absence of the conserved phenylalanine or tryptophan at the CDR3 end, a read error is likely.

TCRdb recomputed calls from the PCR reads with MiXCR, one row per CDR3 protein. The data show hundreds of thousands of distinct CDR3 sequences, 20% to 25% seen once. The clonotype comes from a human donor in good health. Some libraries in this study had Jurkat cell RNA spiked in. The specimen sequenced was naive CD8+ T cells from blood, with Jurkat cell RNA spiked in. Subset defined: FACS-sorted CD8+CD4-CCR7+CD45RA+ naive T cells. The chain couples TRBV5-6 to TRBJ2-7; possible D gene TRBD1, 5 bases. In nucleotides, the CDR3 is TGTGCCAGCAGCTTGGGGGGCCAGCCCTACGAGCAGTACCTC. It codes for CASSLGGQPYEQYL.